These 9 T cell receptor beta chains were all obtained from the same sample, sequenced in a study of a mutant IDH1 vaccine in newly diagnosed glioma. Antigen specificity for these receptors is unknown. The time point denotes: week 47, end of study. The vaccine gave 300 ug of a 20-mer mutant IDH1 peptide subcutaneously per dose. The method was immunoSEQ multiplex PCR; TCRdb's version includes in-frame clones alone and lacks a portion of them. The table lists about 32,000 clones, roughly 89% of them singletons, with around 2.4% in the top ten. The sequencing used PBMCs, collected from a glioma patient whose treatment included an IDH1 peptide vaccine. These receptors were taken from a man aged 40-49 years with glioma.

The J gene is TRBJ2-3, the V gene TRBV5-5, with 10 positions matching TRBD2. CDR1 is SGHKS and CDR2 is YYEKEE in the germline V gene (reference sequence). After removal of 5 bases from V and 3 bases from J, the junction contained 6 bases not matched to a gene. This CDR3 is 15 amino acids long. This CDR3 reads CASSLPGLATDTQYF. The CDR3 DNA reads as TGTGCCAGCAGTTTACCGGGACTAGCGACAGATACGCAGTATTTT.

V is TRBV9 and J is TRBJ2-2, with a tentative D call TRBD1 (5 bases). V was trimmed by 4 bases and J by 3 bases, leaving 10 bases between them. The CDR3 sequence is 14 residues long. The germline V gene encodes CDR1 SGDLS and CDR2 YYNGEE. In DNA form, the CDR3 reads TGTGCCAGCAGCTCTGACAGCTACACCGGGGAGCTGTTTTTT. It encodes CASSSDSYTGELFF.

This rearrangement joins TRBV6-1 to TRBJ2-5; 8 nucleotides agree with TRBD2. The CDR3 runs 14 residues. From germline, CDR1 is MNHNS and CDR2 SASEGT. The V segment lost 6 bases and the J segment 1 base; nucleotides outside the gene matches: 4. The CDR3 loop is CASRVAGGQETQYF. DNA for the CDR3: TGTGCCAGCAGGGTGGCGGGGGGCCAAGAGACCCAGTACTTC.

V is TRBV11-2 and J is TRBJ2-7; D ambiguous. Trimming cost V 1 base and J 3 bases, with 10 bases left between them. Germline CDR1 SGHAT, CDR2 FQNNGV. The CDR3 extends over 14 amino acids. CDR3 sequence: CASSLVRRRYEQYF. The CDR3 bases are TGTGCCAGCAGCTTAGTTCGCAGGCGCTACGAGCAGTACTTC.

The chain is built from TRBV10-1 and TRBJ2-3; 7 bases map to TRBD1. The germline gives CDR1 WNHNN, CDR2 SYGVQD (reference sequence). J lost 4 bases, V lost 0 bases, and 4 bases had no gene match. The length of the CDR3 is 15 residues. The CDR3 is CASSESRGPSDTQYF. The CDR3 nucleotides are TGCGCCAGCAGTGAGTCGAGGGGGCCATCAGATACGCAGTATTTT.

The chain employs TRBV10-3 and TRBJ1-2, with TRBD1 as a possible D gene (6 bases). Germline V gene lookup returns CDR1 ENHRY and CDR2 SYGVKD. V dropped 4 bases and J dropped 2 bases, with 20 bases sitting between them. The CDR3 extends over 17 amino acids. CDR3 region: CAISAPLPTGSNYGYTF. CDR3 bases: TGTGCCATCAGTGCCCCGCTACCCACAGGGAGCAACTATGGCTACACCTTC.

The chain combines TRBV6-4 with TRBJ1-5, with 7 positions matching TRBD1. The germline gives CDR1 MRHNA, CDR2 SNTAGT. CDR3 length equals 13 residues. J was trimmed by 7 bases and V by 6 bases; bases with no gene match: 6. The CDR3 loop is CASSSDRDQPQHF. Written as DNA, the CDR3 is TGTGCCAGCAGCTCAGACAGGGACCAGCCCCAGCATTTT.

The rearrangement uses TRBV30 and TRBJ2-6, with 8 nucleotides matching TRBD1. Per germline, CDR1 GTSNPN and CDR2 SVGIG (reference sequence). Unmatched junction bases numbered 20, after V lost 4 bases and J lost 0 bases. This CDR3 is 21 amino acids long. In DNA form, the CDR3 reads TGTGCCTGGACCCTCAACCGGGACAGGTGGAAGTTGAGCTCTGGGGCCAACGTCCTGACTTTC. Amino acids: CAWTLNRDRWKLSSGANVLTF.

V gene TRBV4-3 combines with J gene TRBJ2-6; TRBD1 is a possible D gene (6 bases). The germline V gene has CDR1 LGHNA and CDR2 YSLEER. The germline V and J ends were trimmed by 0 bases and 2 bases, with 8 bases remaining between them. The CDR3 contains 16 residues. The CDR3 reads CASSQDGGAGANVLTF. CDR3 DNA sequence: TGCGCCAGCAGCCAAGATGGGGGCGCTGGGGCCAACGTCCTGACTTTC.